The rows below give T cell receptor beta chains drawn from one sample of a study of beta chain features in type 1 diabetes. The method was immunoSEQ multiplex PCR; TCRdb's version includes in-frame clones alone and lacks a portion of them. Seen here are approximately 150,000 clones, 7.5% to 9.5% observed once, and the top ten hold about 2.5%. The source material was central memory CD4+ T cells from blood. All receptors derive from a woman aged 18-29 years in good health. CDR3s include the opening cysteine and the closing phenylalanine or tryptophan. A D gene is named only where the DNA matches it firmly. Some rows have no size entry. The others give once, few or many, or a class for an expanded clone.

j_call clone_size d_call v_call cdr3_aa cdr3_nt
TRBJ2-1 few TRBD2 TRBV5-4 CASVERGKNEQFF TGTGCCAGCGTGGAGCGGGGGAAGAATGAGCAGTTCTTC
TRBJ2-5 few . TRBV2 CASSESRFGQETQYF TGTGCCAGCAGTGAATCCAGGTTCGGCCAAGAGACCCAGTACTTC
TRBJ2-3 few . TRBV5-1 CASDGGGYTDTQYF TGCGCCAGCGATGGTGGCGGGTACACAGATACGCAGTATTTT
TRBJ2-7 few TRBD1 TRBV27 CASSLRDRGTEQYF TGTGCCAGCAGTTTAAGGGACAGGGGGACCGAGCAGTACTTC
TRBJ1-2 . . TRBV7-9 CASSRGELRGYTF TGTGCCAGCAGCCGCGGCGAGTTAAGAGGCTACACCTTC
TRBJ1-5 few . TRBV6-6 CASSPRSRASNQPQHF TGTGCCAGCAGTCCCCGTTCGAGAGCGAGCAATCAGCCCCAGCATTTT
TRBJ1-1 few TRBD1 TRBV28 CASSLGGGTGGEAFF TGTGCCAGCAGTTTAGGGGGGGGGACAGGGGGAGAGGCTTTCTTT
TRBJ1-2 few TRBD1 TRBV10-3 CAITGGYYGYTF TGTGCCATTACAGGGGGTTACTATGGCTACACCTTC
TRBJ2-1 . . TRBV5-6 CASSQDTEQFF TGTGCCAGCAGCCAGGACACGGAGCAGTTCTTC
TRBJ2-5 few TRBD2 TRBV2 CASSESRERETQYF TGTGCCAGCAGTGAATCGCGGGAGCGGGAGACCCAGTACTTC
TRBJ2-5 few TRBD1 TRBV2 CASSATGGETQYF TGTGCCAGCAGCGCTACAGGGGGCGAGACCCAGTACTTC
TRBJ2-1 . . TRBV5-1 CASSLVGEAYNEQFF TGCGCCAGCAGCTTGGTGGGGGAGGCCTACAATGAGCAGTTCTTC
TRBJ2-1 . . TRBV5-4 CASTWAGPYNEQFF TGTGCCAGCACCTGGGCGGGACCCTACAATGAGCAGTTCTTC
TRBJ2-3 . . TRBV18 CASSPGPSSTDTQYF TGTGCCAGCTCACCAGGGCCTTCTAGCACAGATACGCAGTATTTT
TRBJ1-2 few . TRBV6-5 CASQPPGVVGYTF TGTGCCAGCCAACCGCCAGGGGTGGTTGGCTACACCTTC
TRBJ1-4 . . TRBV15 CATSRGGGGEEKLFF TGTGCCACCAGCAGAGGTGGGGGAGGTGAGGAAAAACTGTTTTTT
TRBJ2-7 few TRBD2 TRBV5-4 CASSLASGTFLEQYF TGTGCCAGCAGCTTGGCTAGCGGGACATTTTTGGAGCAGTACTTC
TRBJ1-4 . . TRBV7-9 CASSFSQGEKLFF TGTGCCAGCAGCTTCTCGCAGGGGGAAAAACTGTTTTTT
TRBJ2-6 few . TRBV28 CATRQEGANVLTF TGTGCCACACGACAGGAGGGGGCCAACGTCCTGACTTTC
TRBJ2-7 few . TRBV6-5 CASSYPYTYEQYF TGTGCCAGCAGTTACCCCTATACCTACGAGCAGTACTTC
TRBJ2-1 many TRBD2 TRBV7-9 CASRRLGGGRRDNEQFF TGTGCCAGCAGGCGGTTGGGAGGCGGGAGAAGAGACAATGAGCAGTTCTTC
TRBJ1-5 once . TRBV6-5 CASSRSQGDNQPQHF TGTGCCAGCAGTCGTTCACAGGGCGACAATCAGCCCCAGCATTTT
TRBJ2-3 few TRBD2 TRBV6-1 CASDFSGGTDTQYF TGTGCCAGTGACTTTAGCGGGGGCACAGATACGCAGTATTTT
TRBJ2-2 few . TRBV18 CASSPPGGSNTGELFF TGTGCCAGCTCACCACCGGGAGGATCCAACACCGGGGAGCTGTTTTTT
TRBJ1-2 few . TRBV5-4 CASSGTGREYGYTF TGTGCCAGCAGCGGTACAGGGAGAGAATATGGCTACACCTTC
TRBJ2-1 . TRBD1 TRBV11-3 CASSEGTGYNEQFF TGTGCCAGCAGCGAAGGGACAGGGTACAATGAGCAGTTCTTC
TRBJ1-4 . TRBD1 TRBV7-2 CASSLDGTAGEKLFF TGTGCCAGCAGCTTAGATGGGACAGCCGGAGAAAAACTGTTTTTT
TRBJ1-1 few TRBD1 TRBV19 CASRIGQGATEAFF TGTGCCAGTAGGATCGGACAGGGGGCAACTGAAGCTTTCTTT
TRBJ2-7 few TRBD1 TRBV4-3 CASSLAWDSSYEQYF TGCGCCAGCAGCCTAGCCTGGGACAGCTCCTACGAGCAGTACTTC
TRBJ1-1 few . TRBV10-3 CAISEPGQPSTEAFF TGTGCCATCAGTGAGCCCGGACAGCCCAGCACTGAAGCTTTCTTT
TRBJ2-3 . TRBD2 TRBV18 CASSPRRGDLDTQYF TGTGCCAGCTCACCAAGGCGGGGGGACCTGGATACGCAGTATTTT
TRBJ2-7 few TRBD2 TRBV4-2 CASSQSGSSSGSEQYF TGTGCCAGCAGCCAAAGCGGGAGCTCCTCGGGTTCGGAGCAGTACTTC
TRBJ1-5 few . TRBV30 CAFAPGTPGSAQHF TGTGCCTTCGCCCCCGGGACTCCAGGGTCGGCCCAGCATTTT
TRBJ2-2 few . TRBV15 CATSGGRGTTGELFF TGTGCCACCAGCGGAGGACGCGGTACGACGGGGGAGCTGTTTTTT
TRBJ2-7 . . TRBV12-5 CASGQIPTNEQYF TGTGCTAGTGGGCAAATACCGACAAACGAGCAGTACTTC
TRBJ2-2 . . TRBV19 CASSFQSTGELFF TGTGCCAGTAGCTTTCAGTCGACCGGGGAGCTGTTTTTT
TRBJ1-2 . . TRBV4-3 CASSQDRSDGYTF TGCGCCAGCAGCCAAGACAGGTCTGATGGCTACACCTTC